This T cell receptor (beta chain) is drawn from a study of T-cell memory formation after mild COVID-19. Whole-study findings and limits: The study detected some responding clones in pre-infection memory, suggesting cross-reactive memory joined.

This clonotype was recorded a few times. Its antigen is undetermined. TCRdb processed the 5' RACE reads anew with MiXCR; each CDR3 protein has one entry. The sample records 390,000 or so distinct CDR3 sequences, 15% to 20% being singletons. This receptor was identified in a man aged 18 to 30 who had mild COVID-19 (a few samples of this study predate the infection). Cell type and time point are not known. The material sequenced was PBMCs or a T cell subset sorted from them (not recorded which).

The CDR3 protein is CATSDPGQGEVGELFF. Here the CDR3 DNA reads TGTGCCACCAGTGACCCGGGACAGGGGGAGGTCGGGGAGCTGTTTTTT. The V gene is TRBV24-1, the J gene TRBJ2-2; 11 positions agree with TRBD1. The ends lost 4 bases at V and 7 bases at J; junction bases unmatched: 7. The CDR3 runs to 16 residues. CDR1 and CDR2 (germline): KGHDR, SFDVKD.